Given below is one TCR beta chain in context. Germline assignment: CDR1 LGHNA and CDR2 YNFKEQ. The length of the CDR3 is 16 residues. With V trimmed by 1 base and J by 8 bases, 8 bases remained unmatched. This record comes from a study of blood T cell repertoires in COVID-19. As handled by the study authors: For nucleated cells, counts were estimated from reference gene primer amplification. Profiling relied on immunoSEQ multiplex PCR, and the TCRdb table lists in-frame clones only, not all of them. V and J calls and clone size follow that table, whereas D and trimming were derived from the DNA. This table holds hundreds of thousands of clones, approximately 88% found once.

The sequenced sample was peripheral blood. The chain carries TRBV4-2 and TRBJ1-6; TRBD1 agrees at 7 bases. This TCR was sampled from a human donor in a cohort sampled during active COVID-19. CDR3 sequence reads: CASSQVVTGAYSPLHF. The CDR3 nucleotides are TGTGCCAGCAGCCAAGTAGTAACAGGGGCCTATTCACCCCTCCACTTT.